A single sample gave rise to the 6 T cell receptor beta chains below, sequenced in a study of T-cell reconstitution after alpha-beta-depleted transplantation in children (TCRdb year 2016). Library method: PCR. Sequencing instrument: Illumina HiSeq 2500. To normalize quantification of the TCRbeta repertoire, the TCR libraries were built with molecular barcoding that relied on unique molecular identifiers. The raw public reads went through TCRdb reprocessing: fastp at Q25, MiXCR clone calling, in-frame beta chains kept. Entries are consolidated by CDR3 protein sequence, retaining the most common genes and DNA. The sample records a few hundred thousand distinct CDR3 sequences, 9.7% of which are singletons. About 5% of the sample rests with the top ten. Sample: PBMCs from the stem cell graft donor, taken from the stem cell graft. The receptors derive from a human donor who donated a stem cell graft to a child with SCID.

This clonotype was detected many times. The V gene is TRBV27, the J gene TRBJ2-1, with 14 positions matching TRBD2. V shed 6 bases and J 9 bases; nucleotides not matched to a gene: 1. Germline V CDR1 and CDR2: MNHEY, SMNVEV (reference sequence). The CDR3 extends over 13 amino acids. CDR3 in amino acids: CASRTSGGGEQFF. CDR3 sequence (DNA): TGTGCCAGCAGGACTAGCGGGGGGGGTGAGCAGTTCTTC.

The genes are TRBV5-4 and TRBJ2-2, with 7 positions matching TRBD2. CDR1 is SGHNT and CDR2 is YYREEE in the germline V gene (reference sequence). J was trimmed by 6 bases and V by 0 bases; bases with no gene match: 8. The CDR3 totals 16 residues. The CDR3 loop reads CASSLDTSGAAGELFF. In DNA, the CDR3 is TGTGCCAGCAGCTTGGATACCAGCGGGGCGGCCGGGGAGCTGTTTTTT.

This clonotype was seen ten or more times. The chain combines TRBV12-3 or TRBV12-4 with TRBJ2-5; 7 bases fit TRBD1. This CDR3 spans 14 amino acids. J gave up 2 bases and V 6 bases, and 6 bases lay outside the gene matches. Here the CDR3 reads CASSQGDLQETQYF. CDR3 in DNA: TGTGCCAGCAGCCAGGGGGACCTACAAGAGACCCAGTACTTC.

In this sample, this clonotype turned up many times. This chain uses TRBV7-9 with TRBJ2-3, with 8 positions matching TRBD1. CDR3 length: 15 amino acids. The germline CDR1 and CDR2 sequences are SEHNR and FQNEAQ (reference sequence). V gave up 4 bases and J gave up 4 bases; unmatched junction bases: 7. The CDR3, as DNA: TGTGCCAGCAGCTCCGGGGACAGGACGTCAGATACGCAGTATTTT. Its protein product is CASSSGDRTSDTQYF.

Comment on this clonotype: A much larger clone lies one base from this, so it may be a read error. The V call is TRBV28, the J call TRBJ1-2, with no clear D. The CDR3 covers 12 residues. Germline assignment: CDR1 MDHEN and CDR2 SYDVKM. The CDR3 here is CRCGTANYGYTF. The CDR3 nucleotides are TGTAGATGCGGCACAGCTAACTATGGCTACACCTTC.

This clonotype came up many times. The chain has TRBV18 and TRBJ2-7; D not certain. Trimming removed 6 bases at V and 7 bases at J, with 19 bases between. This CDR3 is 14 amino acids long. The germline gives CDR1 KGHSH, CDR2 LQKENI. CDR3 amino acids: CASSRVGSEGEQYF. The CDR3 DNA reads TGTGCCAGCTCCCGGGTGGGGTCGGAAGGTGAGCAGTACTTC. Supplemented by reference TRBV18 and TRBJ2-7, the full variable domain reads NAGVMQNPRHLVRRRGQEARLRCSPMKGHSHVYWYRQLPEEGLKFMVYLQKENIIDESGMPKERFSAEFPKEGPSILRIQQVVRGDSAAYFCASSRVGSEGEQYFGPGTRLTVT.